The 32 T cell receptor beta chains below all came from one sample that was sequenced in a study of T cells after yellow fever vaccination. From the 5' RACE reads, TCRdb called clonotypes with MiXCR, one entry per CDR3 protein. This table holds just under 600,000 distinct CDR3 sequences, about 14% found once. The sample here was PBMCs, taken on the day of the yellow fever booster vaccination. Receptors were obtained from a man aged 30 to 39 who received the YFV17D yellow fever vaccine.

This clonotype appeared a few times. The genes are TRBV4-3 and TRBJ1-5; D is possibly TRBD1 (6 bases). Trimming took off 0 bases at V and 2 bases at J, with 17 bases between the two ends. The CDR3 totals 18 residues. CDR1 is LGHNA and CDR2 is YSLEER in the germline V gene. The CDR3 sequence: CASSQDFPAGARNQPQHF. CDR3 nucleotides: TGCGCCAGCAGCCAAGATTTTCCTGCAGGGGCTCGCAATCAGCCCCAGCATTTT.

V and J are TRBV25-1 and TRBJ2-3; TRBD2 matches at 7 bases. Trimming took 4 bases from V and 1 from J; bases not matched to a gene: 5. The CDR3 is made up of 15 amino acids. Germline CDR1 MGHDK, CDR2 SYGVNS. CDR3: CASSARGVRTDTQYF. The CDR3 DNA reads as TGTGCCAGCAGTGCCCGGGGGGTCCGCACAGATACGCAGTATTTT.

This clonotype was counted a few times. The CDR3 region has the DNA TGCAGTGCCCCCAATATAGCGGGAGAGATCTATGAGCAGTTCTTC. It translates to CSAPNIAGEIYEQFF. The chain has TRBV20-1 and TRBJ2-1; 9 positions agree with TRBD2. This CDR3 is 15 amino acids long. With V trimmed by 6 bases and J by 8 bases, 14 bases remained unmatched. Germline V gives CDR1 DFQATT, CDR2 SNEGSKA (reference sequence).

This chain links TRBV18 with TRBJ2-1; D is undetermined. V lost 0 bases and J 2 bases, leaving 14 bases between the germline ends. This CDR3 contains 17 residues. Germline V lookup: CDR1 KGHSH, CDR2 LQKENI. CDR3 sequence: CASSPPPGRTTYNEQFF. Here the CDR3 DNA reads TGTGCCAGCTCACCACCTCCCGGGCGGACCACCTACAATGAGCAGTTCTTC.

The chain has TRBV12-3 or TRBV12-4 and TRBJ2-7; D tentatively fits TRBD1 or TRBD2 (5 bases each). The V gene lost 5 bases and the J gene lost 6 bases, with 14 bases spanning the gap. This CDR3 is built from 13 residues. CDR3 sequence (DNA): TGTGCCAGCAGTAGCGTGGGGGTAGGCGAGCAGTACTTC. It codes for CASSSVGVGEQYF.

Ten or more counts support this clonotype. The chain uses TRBV19 and TRBJ2-3, with 8 bases fitting TRBD2. This CDR3 comprises 15 residues. Germline V lookup: CDR1 LNHDA, CDR2 SQIVND (reference sequence). Trimming at V came to 1 base and at J to 4 bases, leaving 4 bases not matched to a gene. This chain's CDR3 is CASSIAGGPSDTQYF. The CDR3 DNA sequence: TGTGCCAGTAGTATAGCGGGAGGGCCGTCAGATACGCAGTATTTT. The variable domain in full, completed from reference TRBV19 and TRBJ2-3, reads DGGITQSPKYLFRKEGQNVTLSCEQNLNHDAMYWYRQDPGQGLRLIYYSQIVNDFQKGDIAEGYSVSREKKESFPLTVTSAQKNPTAFYLCASSIAGGPSDTQYFGPGTRLTVL.

This clonotype was recorded a few times. The chain couples TRBV9 to TRBJ2-3; the D call may be TRBD1 or TRBD2 (5 bases each). Deletions cut 4 bases from V and 1 base from J, with 13 bases between. The CDR3 consists of 15 residues. Germline V CDR1 and CDR2: SGDLS, YYNGEE. CDR3 residues: CASSPEGHGTDTQYF. The CDR3 DNA follows: TGTGCCAGCAGCCCTGAGGGGCACGGCACAGATACGCAGTATTTT.

The chain carries TRBV15 and TRBJ2-6; TRBD2 aligns across 14 bases. The CDR3 covers 21 residues. Germline V gene data show CDR1 as LNHNV and CDR2 as YYDKDF (reference sequence). V gave up 2 bases and J gave up 0 bases; unmatched junction bases: 9. In nucleotides, the CDR3 is TGTGCCACCAGCAGATCCACCGGGACTAGCGGGAGCGTCTCTGGGGCCAACGTCCTGACTTTC. Encoded protein: CATSRSTGTSGSVSGANVLTF.

A few counts support this clonotype. The gene calls are TRBV6-2 or TRBV6-3 and TRBJ2-5; D may be TRBD1 (5 bases). V shed 6 bases and J shed 8 bases, with 7 bases lying between them. The CDR3 loop spans 10 amino acids. Per germline, CDR1 MNHEY and CDR2 SVGEGT. CDR3 sequence (DNA): TGTGCCAGCAGGGGGCATACCCAGTACTTC. Its protein product is CASRGHTQYF.

This sequence joins TRBV5-6 and TRBJ2-1, with TRBD1 as a possible D gene (6 bases). The germline gives CDR1 SGHDT, CDR2 YYEEEE. The V end lost 5 bases, the J end lost 6 bases, and 18 bases lay between the germline ends. The CDR3 covers 15 residues. The CDR3 is CASSFTGLGSNEQFF. CDR3 nucleotide sequence: TGTGCCAGCAGTTTCACAGGGTTGGGGTCCAATGAGCAGTTCTTC.

The chain carries TRBV19 and TRBJ2-1; 14 bases match TRBD2. Germline CDR1 LNHDA, CDR2 SQIVND (reference sequence). Germline trimming cut 5 bases from V and 10 bases from J; bases unmatched to any gene: 16. This CDR3 contains 18 residues. Here the CDR3 DNA reads TGTGCCAGTAGTCCCGGACTAGCGGGAGGCTCGCCTAATGAAGAGCAGTTCTTC. Amino acids: CASSPGLAGGSPNEEQFF.

This clonotype was detected only a few times. The chain has TRBV5-1 and TRBJ1-2; tentative D call: TRBD1 (5 bases). The CDR3 length is 17 residues. Germline V gene data show CDR1 as SGHRS and CDR2 as YFSETQ. V was pared by 3 bases and J by 3 bases, with 21 bases between. CDR3 amino acids: CASSYRGRGMEDYGYTF. CDR3 DNA: TGCGCCAGCAGCTACCGGGGACGGGGAATGGAGGACTATGGCTACACCTTC.

J is TRBJ2-1 and V is TRBV12-3 or TRBV12-4; D perhaps matches TRBD1 (5 bases). There are 14 residues in the CDR3. V lost 6 bases to trimming and J lost 1 base, with 10 bases between them. The CDR3 nucleotides are TGTGCCAGCAGGACAGACAGTTCCTACAATGAGCAGTTCTTC. Amino acids: CASRTDSSYNEQFF.

This clonotype was counted only a few times. This sequence joins TRBV5-6 and TRBJ2-6; 7 bases align to TRBD2. Germline CDR1 and CDR2: SGHDT and YYEEEE. Trimming took 4 bases from V and 2 from J; bases not matched to a gene: 6. This CDR3 contains 16 residues. DNA of the CDR3: TGTGCCAGCAGCCCCGTTGGGGGGGCTGGGGCCAACGTCCTGACTTTC. Its translation: CASSPVGGAGANVLTF.

The chain carries TRBV6-1 and TRBJ2-5, with 7 bases lining up with TRBD1. Germline CDR1 reads MNHNS; CDR2 reads SASEGT. V was clipped by 11 bases and J by 3 bases; unmatched bases: 9. This CDR3 spans 13 amino acids. The chain's CDR3 is CAGSQDRKETQYF. The CDR3 DNA is TGTGCCGGGTCACAGGACAGGAAAGAGACCCAGTACTTC.

The gene calls are TRBV29-1 and TRBJ2-3; perhaps D is TRBD1 or TRBD2 (5 bases each). CDR1 is SQVTM, CDR2 ANQGSEA, per germline. V was pared by 4 bases and J by 2 bases, with 19 bases between. CDR3 size: 16 residues. CDR3 DNA: TGCAGCGTTGGGGGCGATCCCCGAGGGGCCACAGATACGCAGTATTTT. Translating gives CSVGGDPRGATDTQYF.

The genes are TRBV9 and TRBJ2-3; tentatively, D is TRBD1 (6 bases). CDR1 and CDR2 (germline): SGDLS, YYNGEE. Trimming stripped 0 bases from V and 0 bases from J, with 11 bases between. This CDR3 spans 16 amino acids. The CDR3 DNA follows: TGTGCCAGCAGCGTAGCCGGGACACTCAGCACAGATACGCAGTATTTT. Translation gives CASSVAGTLSTDTQYF.

This clonotype was seen a single time. The rearrangement links TRBV23-1 to TRBJ2-5, with 9 bases lining up with TRBD1. TRBV23-1 is sorted into the ORF group, with uncertain function. The CDR3 runs to 15 residues. Losses at the gene ends were 0 bases for V and 4 bases for J; bases not matched to a gene: 3. DNA of the CDR3: TGCGCCAGCAGTCAATCGACAGGGGGACGAGAGACCCAGTACTTC. Protein product: CASSQSTGGRETQYF.

This clonotype was detected only a few times. The J gene is TRBJ1-2, the V gene TRBV24-1; 12 nucleotides agree with TRBD1. The CDR3 consists of 14 residues. Per germline, CDR1 KGHDR and CDR2 SFDVKD. V shed 2 bases, J shed 8 bases, and the junction held 2 bases outside the gene matches. CDR3 residues: CATSDWGTGGGYTF. The CDR3 nucleotides read TGTGCCACCAGTGATTGGGGGACAGGGGGCGGCTACACCTTC.

V gene TRBV24-1 combines with J gene TRBJ2-3; maybe TRBD1 (5 bases). With 6 bases removed from V and 4 bases from J, the gap between germline ends came to 13 bases. The germline gives CDR1 KGHDR, CDR2 SFDVKD. This CDR3 region has 14 residues. The CDR3 reads CATSYPGSSDTQYF. DNA of the CDR3: TGTGCCACCAGTTATCCAGGGTCTTCAGATACGCAGTATTTT.

This clonotype showed up just a few times. The rearrangement links TRBV20-1 to TRBJ2-1, with D perhaps TRBD2 (5 bases). V dropped 6 bases and J dropped 12 bases, with 15 bases sitting between them. The CDR3 runs to 11 residues. From germline, CDR1 is DFQATT and CDR2 SNEGSKA (reference sequence). CDR3 nucleotide sequence: TGCAGTGCCCGAGGGTCTGGAAGGCAGTTCTTC. Encoded protein: CSARGSGRQFF.

This clonotype was observed a handful of times. This sequence joins TRBV5-1 and TRBJ2-1, with 7 bases matching TRBD1. Looked up from germline, CDR1 is SGHRS and CDR2 is YFSETQ. V was pared by 0 bases and J by 6 bases, with 3 bases of the junction left unmatched. The CDR3 sequence is 14 residues long. CDR3 region: CASSLGDSFNEQFF. The CDR3, as DNA: TGCGCCAGCAGCTTGGGGGACAGCTTCAATGAGCAGTTCTTC. The full variable domain, completed using reference TRBV5-1 and TRBJ2-1, is KAGVTQTPRYLIKTRGQQVTLSCSPISGHRSVSWYQQTPGQGLQFLFEYFSETQRNKGNFPGRFSGRQFSNSRSEMNVSTLELGDSALYLCASSLGDSFNEQFFGPGTRLTVL.

This rearrangement joins TRBV10-2 to TRBJ2-5, with 8 bases lining up with TRBD2. The CDR3 totals 14 residues. V gave up 6 bases and J gave up 7 bases; unmatched junction bases: 10. Germline loops: CDR1 WSHSY, CDR2 SAAADI. CDR3 residues: CASRRLAIEGTQYF. Here the CDR3 DNA reads TGCGCCAGCAGACGACTAGCGATAGAGGGGACCCAGTACTTC.

This clonotype has a handful of counts. The chain uses TRBV3-1 and TRBJ2-7; D unresolved. The CDR3 sequence is 13 residues long. Germline CDR1 and CDR2: LGHDT and YNNKEL (reference sequence). V lost 5 bases and J lost 5, with 13 bases in between. The CDR3 sequence: CASSVGPSDEQYF. CDR3 bases: TGTGCCAGCAGCGTGGGTCCCTCGGACGAGCAGTACTTC.

This chain joins TRBV6-1 and TRBJ2-1, with TRBD1 identical over 11 bases. V shed 4 bases, J shed 6 bases, and the junction held 2 bases outside the gene matches. Germline V gene lookup returns CDR1 MNHNS and CDR2 SASEGT. This CDR3 spans 14 amino acids. CDR3 sequence: CASSGDRGSNEQFF. DNA of the CDR3: TGTGCCAGCAGTGGGGACAGGGGGAGCAATGAGCAGTTCTTC.

The J gene is TRBJ2-7, the V gene TRBV6-1; D remains unclear. Between the trimmed V and J ends, which lost 0 bases and 7 bases, there was a span of 7 bases. Germline assignment: CDR1 MNHNS and CDR2 SASEGT. The CDR3 extends over 12 amino acids. CDR3 nucleotide sequence: TGTGCCAGCAGTGAAGCGCGGAGTGAGCAGTACTTC. It yields the protein CASSEARSEQYF.

This clonotype has a handful of counts. V gene TRBV23-1 combines with J gene TRBJ2-6; no definite D call. TRBV23-1 is an ORF, with its function uncertain. Trimming left V 2 bases short and J 1 base short, with 24 bases between. This CDR3 contains 21 residues. CDR3 DNA sequence: TGCGCCAGCAGTCAAAACCCATCGACATTCCCATTCCCATCTGGGGCCAACGTCCTGACTTTC. It encodes CASSQNPSTFPFPSGANVLTF.

The rearrangement uses TRBV4-1 and TRBJ2-7; TRBD2 matches at 9 bases. V gave up 1 base and J gave up 6 bases; unmatched junction bases: 10. Germline V gives CDR1 MGHRA, CDR2 YSYEKL. This CDR3 spans 16 amino acids. This CDR3 reads CASSQGVLAGRSEQYF. CDR3 in DNA: TGCGCCAGCAGCCAAGGAGTGCTAGCGGGAAGGTCCGAGCAGTACTTC.

This clonotype has just a few counts. This chain connects TRBV7-9 to TRBJ2-1; perhaps TRBD2 as D (6 bases). This CDR3 contains 16 residues. Germline V gives CDR1 SEHNR, CDR2 FQNEAQ (reference sequence). V lost 5 bases, J lost 8 bases, and 22 bases lay in between. The CDR3 here is CASSTRAGITGDEQFF. CDR3 sequence (DNA): TGTGCCAGCAGCACGCGTGCGGGAATTACAGGAGATGAGCAGTTCTTC.

This chain connects TRBV10-1 to TRBJ2-5; unclear D gene. The germline CDR1 and CDR2 sequences are WNHNN and SYGVQD (reference sequence). V lost 0 bases and J 7 bases, leaving 9 bases between the germline ends. CDR3 length: 13 residues. The CDR3 DNA follows: TGCGCCAGCAGTGAGTCCCAAACGGGGACCCAGTACTTC. Its protein product is CASSESQTGTQYF.

This clonotype was counted between two and nine times. The chain is built from TRBV5-1 and TRBJ2-3; D is undetermined. V was pared by 2 bases and J by 5 bases, with 12 bases between. This CDR3 is built from 14 residues. Germline CDR1 is SGHRS and CDR2 is YFSETQ. The CDR3 DNA reads TGCGCCAGCAGCTTTGGGGTAGCCGTAGATACGCAGTATTTT. It yields the protein CASSFGVAVDTQYF.

This clonotype was picked up one time. This chain's CDR3 is CASSLLGAERQGANEQYF. DNA of the CDR3: TGTGCCAGCAGCTTGCTCGGCGCCGAAAGACAGGGTGCTAACGAGCAGTACTTC. The rearrangement uses TRBV7-8 and TRBJ2-7; TRBD1 matches 7 bases. Trimming took 3 bases from V and 5 from J; bases not matched to a gene: 19. The CDR3 has 18 amino acids. Germline-derived CDR1 and CDR2 are SGHVS and FQNEAQ.